This TCR beta chain was observed in a study of blood T cell repertoires in COVID-19. Study summary: Samples representing acute and convalescent COVID-19 were sourced from the United States, Italy and Spain. Nucleic acid was either cDNA or gDNA, and it came from T cells, B-cell-depleted T cells, or PBMCs.

In the original workflow: How many nucleated cells were present was estimated from reference gene primer amplification. TCRdb's copy holds only in-frame clones and misses some; the assay was immunoSEQ multiplex PCR. Clone size and the V and J calls come from that table; the DNA yielded D and trimming. The repertoire consists of around 130,000 clones, with 85% occurring once and the leading ten covering over 2.5%. Germline V gene data show CDR1 as SGHAT and CDR2 as FQNNGV. Losses at the gene ends were 5 bases for V and 5 bases for J; bases not matched to a gene: 8. The CDR3 runs 14 residues. Sequenced: peripheral blood. J is TRBJ2-7 and V is TRBV11-2; 8 bases agree with TRBD1. The receptor was derived from a man between 45 and 60 years old with acute or convalescent COVID-19. Here the CDR3 reads CASSTGQGWDEQYF. DNA for the CDR3: TGTGCCAGCAGCACCGGACAGGGTTGGGACGAGCAGTACTTC.